This record looks at one TCR beta chain sequence and its context. Antigen specificity is unknown. Other DNA variants within this sample encode the same CDR3. These data originate in a study of CD8+ T cells in alopecia areata. Study in general: For treated patients, severity scores reflected the percentage of scalp area affected. Study findings and constraints: Researchers reported that TCR sharing among patients proved less clear than in mice, possibly HLA-linked.

Treatment defined: oral pan-JAK inhibitor, 5-10 mg twice daily. Punch biopsies of lesional scalp, plus peripheral blood, were taken from alopecia areata patients. Reverse transcribed after extraction, RNA yielded cDNA as the sequencing template. Assay: immunoSEQ multiplex PCR; the TCRdb copy retains only in-frame clones and omits some. The sample lists 15,000 to 20,000 clones; 59% were seen once. This receptor was obtained from a human donor with alopecia areata. The source material was skin, sampled at week 4, from a patient treated with tofacitinib.

The CDR3 nucleotides read TGCGCCAGCAGTGGCGGCGGGGGGGGGCCCTACGAGCAGTACTTC. It yields the protein CASSGGGGGPYEQYF. The chain uses TRBV5-1 and TRBJ2-7; TRBD2 agrees at 9 bases. CDR3 length equals 15 residues. Germline trimming cut 5 bases from V and 2 bases from J; bases unmatched to any gene: 8. In germline, CDR1 is SGHRS, CDR2 YFSETQ.